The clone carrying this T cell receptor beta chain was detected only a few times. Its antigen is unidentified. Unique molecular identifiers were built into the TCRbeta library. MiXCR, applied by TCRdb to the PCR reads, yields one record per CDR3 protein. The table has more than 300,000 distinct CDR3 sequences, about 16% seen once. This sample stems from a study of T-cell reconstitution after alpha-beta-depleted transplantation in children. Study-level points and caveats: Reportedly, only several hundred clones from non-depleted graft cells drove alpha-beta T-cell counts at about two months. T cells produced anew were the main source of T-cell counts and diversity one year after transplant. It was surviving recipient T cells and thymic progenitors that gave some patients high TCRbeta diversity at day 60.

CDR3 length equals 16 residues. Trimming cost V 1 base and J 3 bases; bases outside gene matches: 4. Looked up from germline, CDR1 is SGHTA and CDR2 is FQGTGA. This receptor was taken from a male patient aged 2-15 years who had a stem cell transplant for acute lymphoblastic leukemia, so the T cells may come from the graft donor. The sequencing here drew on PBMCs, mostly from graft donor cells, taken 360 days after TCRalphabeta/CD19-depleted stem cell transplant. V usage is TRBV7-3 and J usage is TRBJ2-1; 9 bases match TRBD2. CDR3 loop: CASSLKAGGVYNEQFF. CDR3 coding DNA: TGTGCCAGCAGCTTAAAGGCGGGAGGGGTCTACAATGAGCAGTTCTTC.